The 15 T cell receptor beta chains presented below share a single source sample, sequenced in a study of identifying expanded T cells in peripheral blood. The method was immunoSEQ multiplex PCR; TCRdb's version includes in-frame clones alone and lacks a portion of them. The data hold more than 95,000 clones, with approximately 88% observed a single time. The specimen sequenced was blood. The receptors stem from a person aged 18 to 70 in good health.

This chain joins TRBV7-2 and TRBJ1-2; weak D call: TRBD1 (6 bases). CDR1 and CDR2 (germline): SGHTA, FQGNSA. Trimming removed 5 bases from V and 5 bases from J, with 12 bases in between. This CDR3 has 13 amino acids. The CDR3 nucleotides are TGTGCCAGCAGCCTCGGGGGCGGGTATGGCTACACCTTC. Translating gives CASSLGGGYGYTF.

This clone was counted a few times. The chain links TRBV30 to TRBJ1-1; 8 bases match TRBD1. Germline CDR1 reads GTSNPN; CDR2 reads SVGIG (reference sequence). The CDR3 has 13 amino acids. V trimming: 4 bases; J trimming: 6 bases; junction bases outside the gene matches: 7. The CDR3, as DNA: TGTGCCTGGAACAGGGGGATTAGGGCTGAAGCTTTCTTT. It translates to CAWNRGIRAEAFF.

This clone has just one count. CDR3 in DNA: TGTGCCAGCAGCGCTAAGACCTACAGGGAGGACGAGCAGTACTTC. This translates into CASSAKTYREDEQYF. V usage is TRBV7-2 and J usage is TRBJ2-7; D possibly matches TRBD1 or TRBD2 (6 bases each). V shed 5 bases and J shed 5 bases, with 19 bases lying between them. This CDR3 has 15 amino acids. Germline assignment: CDR1 SGHTA and CDR2 FQGNSA. The complete variable domain, with remaining parts taken from reference TRBV7-2 and TRBJ2-7, reads GAGVSQSPSNKVTEKGKDVELRCDPISGHTALYWYRQSLGQGLEFLIYFQGNSAPDKSGLPSDRFSAERTGGSVSTLTIQRTQQEDSAVYLCASSAKTYREDEQYFGPGTRLTVT.

This CDR3 is CASSSNQGRRAEAFF. CDR3 nucleotides: TGTGCCAGCAGCTCAAACCAAGGAAGAAGGGCTGAAGCTTTCTTT. The chain carries TRBV7-6 and TRBJ1-1, with D hard to call. This CDR3 contains 15 residues. Trimming shortened V by 4 bases and J by 6 bases, and 18 bases separated the two germline ends. CDR1 and CDR2 from the germline V gene are SGHVS and FNYEAQ.

CDR3 region: CASSETAGSRGNTIYF. CDR3 DNA: TGTGCCAGCAGTGAGACAGCGGGGTCGAGGGGAAACACCATATATTTT. The chain has TRBV2 and TRBJ1-3; D possibly corresponds to TRBD1 (5 bases). Per germline, CDR1 SNHLY and CDR2 FYNNEI. The CDR3 contains 16 residues. Trimming took off 3 bases at V and 4 bases at J, with 16 bases between the two ends.

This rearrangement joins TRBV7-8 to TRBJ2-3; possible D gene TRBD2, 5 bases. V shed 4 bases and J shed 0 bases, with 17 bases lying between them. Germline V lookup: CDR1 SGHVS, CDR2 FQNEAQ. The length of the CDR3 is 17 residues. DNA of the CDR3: TGTGCCAGCAGCTCCCAGTCGGGGATTGGGAGCACAGATACGCAGTATTTT. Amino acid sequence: CASSSQSGIGSTDTQYF.

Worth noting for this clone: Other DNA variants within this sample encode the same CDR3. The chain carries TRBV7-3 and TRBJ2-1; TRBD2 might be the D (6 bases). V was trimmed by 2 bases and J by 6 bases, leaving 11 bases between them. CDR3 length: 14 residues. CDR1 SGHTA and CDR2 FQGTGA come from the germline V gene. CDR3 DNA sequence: TGTGCCAGCAGCTTAGGGCTAGCGTCCAATGAGCAGTTCTTC. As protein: CASSLGLASNEQFF.

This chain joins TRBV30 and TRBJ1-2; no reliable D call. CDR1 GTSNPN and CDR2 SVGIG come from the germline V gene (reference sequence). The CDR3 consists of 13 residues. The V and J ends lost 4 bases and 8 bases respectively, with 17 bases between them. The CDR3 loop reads CAWTLERMLGYTF. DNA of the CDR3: TGTGCCTGGACCCTGGAACGGATGTTGGGCTACACCTTC.

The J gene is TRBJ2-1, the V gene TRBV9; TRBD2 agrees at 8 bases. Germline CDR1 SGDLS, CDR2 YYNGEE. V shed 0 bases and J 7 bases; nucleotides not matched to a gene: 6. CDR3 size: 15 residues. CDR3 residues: CASSVAGGFLNEQFF. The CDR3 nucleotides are TGTGCCAGCAGCGTAGCGGGGGGGTTCCTTAATGAGCAGTTCTTC.

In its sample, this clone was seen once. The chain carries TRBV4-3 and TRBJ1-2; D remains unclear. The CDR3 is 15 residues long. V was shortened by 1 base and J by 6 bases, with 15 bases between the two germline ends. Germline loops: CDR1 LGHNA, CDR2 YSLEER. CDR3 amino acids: CASSQGALLWNGYTF. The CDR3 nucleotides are TGCGCCAGCAGCCAAGGAGCCCTATTATGGAATGGCTACACCTTC.

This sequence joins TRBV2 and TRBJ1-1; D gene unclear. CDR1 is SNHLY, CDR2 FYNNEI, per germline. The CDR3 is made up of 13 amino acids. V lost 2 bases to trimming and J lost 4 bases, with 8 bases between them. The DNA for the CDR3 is TGTGCCAGCAGTGAACACGAATTCACTGAAGCTTTCTTT. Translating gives CASSEHEFTEAFF.

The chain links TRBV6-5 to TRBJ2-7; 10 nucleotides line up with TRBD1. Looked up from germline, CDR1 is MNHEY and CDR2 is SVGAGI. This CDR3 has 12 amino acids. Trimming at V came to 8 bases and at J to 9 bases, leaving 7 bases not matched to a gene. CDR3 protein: CASGDRGMRQYF. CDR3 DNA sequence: TGTGCCAGCGGGGACAGGGGAATGCGGCAGTACTTC.

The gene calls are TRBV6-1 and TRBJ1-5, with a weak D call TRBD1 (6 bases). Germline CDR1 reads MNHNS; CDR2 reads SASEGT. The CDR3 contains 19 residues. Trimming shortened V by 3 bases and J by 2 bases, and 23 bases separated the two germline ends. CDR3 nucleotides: TGTGCCAGCAGTGAGGGTCTGGGCAGGGGAAATAGGGGCAATCAGCCCCAGCATTTT. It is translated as CASSEGLGRGNRGNQPQHF.

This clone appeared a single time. This chain's CDR3 is CASSQIPRESPYNSPLHF. CDR3 nucleotide sequence: TGTGCCAGCAGCCAAATCCCCAGGGAGAGCCCCTATAATTCACCCCTCCACTTT. This chain joins TRBV5-5 and TRBJ1-6; maybe TRBD1 (5 bases). Per the germline V gene, CDR1 is SGHKS and CDR2 is YYEKEE (reference sequence). CDR3 length: 18 amino acids. Trimming pared 4 bases from V and 2 bases from J, leaving 19 bases between.

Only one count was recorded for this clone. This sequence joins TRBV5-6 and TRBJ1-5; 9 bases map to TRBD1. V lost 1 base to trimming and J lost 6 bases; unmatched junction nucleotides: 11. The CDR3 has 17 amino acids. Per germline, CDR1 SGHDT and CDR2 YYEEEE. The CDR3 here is CASSLSGQGVIVQPQHF. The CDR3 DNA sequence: TGTGCCAGCAGCTTGTCGGGACAGGGAGTGATAGTTCAGCCCCAGCATTTT.